This TCR beta chain was captured in a study of blood T cells in healthy people across ages. Study-level points and caveats: The study could not conclusively compare naive and antigen-experienced cells, given its unsorted PBMCs. Long-lived and aged donors differed, with more naive CD4+ cells and higher diversity in the long-lived.

Using a J-beta primer mix together with a sample-barcoded 5' primer, a second PCR was run for roughly 7 to 12 cycles. TCRdb ran MiXCR on the 5' RACE reads and lists one entry per CDR3 protein. The data contain fewer than 750,000 distinct CDR3 sequences, 45% to 60% of them singletons. Germline CDR1 SGDLS, CDR2 YYNGEE. The CDR3 is 15 amino acids. V was pared by 0 bases and J by 9 bases, with 16 bases between. This clonotype was picked up one time. What it recognizes is unknown. The chain links TRBV9 to TRBJ2-1; tentative D call: TRBD2 (5 bases). The origin of this receptor is a woman aged 80 or over in good health. Sequencing was carried out using blood. The CDR3 loop is CASSVGVAPGSEQFF. The DNA for the CDR3 is TGTGCCAGCAGCGTAGGAGTAGCGCCGGGGAGTGAGCAGTTCTTC.